Sequencing of this T cell receptor (beta chain) was carried out in a study of T cell repertoires in cytomegalovirus infection. This clonotype came up many times. V lost 0 bases and J lost 7, with 12 bases in between. The CDR3 spans 14 residues. The germline CDR1 and CDR2 sequences are MNHEY and SVGEGT. MiXCR, applied by TCRdb to the reads, yields one record per CDR3 protein. The sample lists about 190,000 distinct CDR3 sequences, about a tenth seen once, with approximately 4.2% in the top ten. The material sequenced was PBMCs. This sequence joins TRBV6-2 or TRBV6-3 and TRBJ2-5, with D tentatively TRBD1 (6 bases). This TCR derives from a human donor in good health (CMV status not recorded). Some clones in this sample may be carry-over from other donors' samples. This chain's CDR3 is CASSYSTPGVTQYF. The CDR3 DNA follows: TGTGCCAGCAGTTACTCGACTCCAGGGGTGACCCAGTACTTC.